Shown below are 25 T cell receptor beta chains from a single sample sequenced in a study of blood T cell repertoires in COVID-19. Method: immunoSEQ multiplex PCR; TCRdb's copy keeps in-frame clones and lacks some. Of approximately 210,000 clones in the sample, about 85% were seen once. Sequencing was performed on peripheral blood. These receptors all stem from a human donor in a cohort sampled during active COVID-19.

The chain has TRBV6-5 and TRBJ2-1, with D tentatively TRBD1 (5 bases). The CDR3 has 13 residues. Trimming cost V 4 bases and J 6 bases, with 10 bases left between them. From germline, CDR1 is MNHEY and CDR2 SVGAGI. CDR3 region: CASSSTASNEQFF. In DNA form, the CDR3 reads TGTGCCAGCAGTTCGACAGCCAGCAATGAGCAGTTCTTC.

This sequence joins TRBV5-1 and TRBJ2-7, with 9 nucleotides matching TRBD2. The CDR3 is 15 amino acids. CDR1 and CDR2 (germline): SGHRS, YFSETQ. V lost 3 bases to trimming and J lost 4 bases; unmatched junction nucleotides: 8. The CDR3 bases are TGCGCCAGCAGCTGGGGTAGCGGGAGTGTATACGAGCAGTACTTC. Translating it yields CASSWGSGSVYEQYF.

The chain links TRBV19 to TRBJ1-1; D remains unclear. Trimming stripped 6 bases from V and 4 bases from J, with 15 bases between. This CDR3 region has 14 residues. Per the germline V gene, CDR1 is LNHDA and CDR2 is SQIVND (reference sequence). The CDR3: CASRRPGYSTEAFF. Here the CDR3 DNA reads TGTGCCAGTAGGCGGCCGGGATATAGCACTGAAGCTTTCTTT.

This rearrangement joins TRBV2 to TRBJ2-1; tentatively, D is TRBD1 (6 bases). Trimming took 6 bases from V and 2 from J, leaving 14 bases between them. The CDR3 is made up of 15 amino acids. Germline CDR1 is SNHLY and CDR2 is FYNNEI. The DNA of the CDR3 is TGTGCCAGCAGCTACAGGGAAGAACCCTACAATGAGCAGTTCTTC. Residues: CASSYREEPYNEQFF.

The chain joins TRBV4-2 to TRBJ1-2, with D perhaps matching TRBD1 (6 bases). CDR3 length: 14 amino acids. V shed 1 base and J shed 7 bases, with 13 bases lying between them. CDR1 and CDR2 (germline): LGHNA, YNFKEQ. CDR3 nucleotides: TGTGCCAGCAGCCAAGCCAGGGGAGTGCGTGGCTACACCTTC. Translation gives CASSQARGVRGYTF.

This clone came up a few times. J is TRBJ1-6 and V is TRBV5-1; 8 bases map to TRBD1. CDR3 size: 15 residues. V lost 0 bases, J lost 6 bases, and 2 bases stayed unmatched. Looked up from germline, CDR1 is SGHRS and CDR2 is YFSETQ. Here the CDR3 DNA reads TGCGCCAGCAGCTTGGGGACAGGGACTAATTCACCCCTCCACTTT. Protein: CASSLGTGTNSPLHF.

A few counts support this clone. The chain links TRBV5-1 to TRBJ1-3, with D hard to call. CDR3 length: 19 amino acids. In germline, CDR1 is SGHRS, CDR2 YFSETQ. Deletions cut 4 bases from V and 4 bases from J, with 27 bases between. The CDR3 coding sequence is TGCGCCAGCAGCCGTACCGGGTCCTTGAGGCCCCGGATCGGAAACACCATATATTTT. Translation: CASSRTGSLRPRIGNTIYF.

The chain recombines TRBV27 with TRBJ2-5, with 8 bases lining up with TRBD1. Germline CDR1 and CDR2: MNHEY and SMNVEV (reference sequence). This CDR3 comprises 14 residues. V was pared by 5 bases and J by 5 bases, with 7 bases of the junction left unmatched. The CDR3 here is CASSPSGGGETQYF. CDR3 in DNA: TGTGCCAGCAGTCCATCAGGGGGCGGGGAGACCCAGTACTTC.

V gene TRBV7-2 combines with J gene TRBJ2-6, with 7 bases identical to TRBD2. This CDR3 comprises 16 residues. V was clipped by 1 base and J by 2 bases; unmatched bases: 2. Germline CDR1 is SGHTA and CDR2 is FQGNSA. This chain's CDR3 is CASSLVRGAGANVLTF. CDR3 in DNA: TGTGCCAGCAGCTTAGTTCGGGGGGCTGGGGCCAACGTCCTGACTTTC. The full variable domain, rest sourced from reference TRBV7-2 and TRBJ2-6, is GAGVSQSPSNKVTEKGKDVELRCDPISGHTALYWYRQSLGQGLEFLIYFQGNSAPDKSGLPSDRFSAERTGGSVSTLTIQRTQQEDSAVYLCASSLVRGAGANVLTFGAGSRLTVL.

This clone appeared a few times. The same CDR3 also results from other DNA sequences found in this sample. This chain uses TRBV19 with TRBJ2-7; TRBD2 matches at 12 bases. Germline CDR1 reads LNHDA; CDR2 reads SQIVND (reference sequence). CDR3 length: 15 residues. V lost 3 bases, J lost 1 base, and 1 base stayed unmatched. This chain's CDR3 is CASSIGTSGSYEQYF. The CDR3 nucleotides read TGTGCCAGTAGTATCGGGACTAGCGGGTCCTACGAGCAGTACTTC.

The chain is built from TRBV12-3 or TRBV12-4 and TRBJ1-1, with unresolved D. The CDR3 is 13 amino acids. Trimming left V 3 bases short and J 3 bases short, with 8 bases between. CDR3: CASSLIGDTEAFF. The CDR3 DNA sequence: TGTGCCAGCAGTTTGATCGGGGACACTGAAGCTTTCTTT.

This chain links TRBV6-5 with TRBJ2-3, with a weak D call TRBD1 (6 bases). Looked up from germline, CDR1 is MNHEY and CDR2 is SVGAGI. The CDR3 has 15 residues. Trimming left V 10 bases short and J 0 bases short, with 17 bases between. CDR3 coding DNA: TGTGCCACCGCGCGCTGGGGACATAGCACAGATACGCAGTATTTT. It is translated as CATARWGHSTDTQYF.

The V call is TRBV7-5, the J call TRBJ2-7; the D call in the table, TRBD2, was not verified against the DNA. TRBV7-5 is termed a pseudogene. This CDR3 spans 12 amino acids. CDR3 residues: CVTNSRRYEQYF. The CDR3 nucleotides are TGTGTCACCAACTCACGGCGGTACGAGCAGTACTTC.

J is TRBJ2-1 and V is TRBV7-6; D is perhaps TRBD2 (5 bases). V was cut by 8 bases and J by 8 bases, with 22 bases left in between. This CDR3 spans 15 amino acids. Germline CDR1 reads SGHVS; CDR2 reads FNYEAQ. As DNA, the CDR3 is TGTGCCAGCCAGCGCCGCCTAGCCTTTTTGGATGAGCAGTTCTTC. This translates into CASQRRLAFLDEQFF.

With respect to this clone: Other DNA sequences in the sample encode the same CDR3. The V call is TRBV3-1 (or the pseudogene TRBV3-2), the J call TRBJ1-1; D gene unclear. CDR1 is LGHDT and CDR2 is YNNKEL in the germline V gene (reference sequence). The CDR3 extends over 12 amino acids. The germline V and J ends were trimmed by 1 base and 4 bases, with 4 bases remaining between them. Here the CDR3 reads CASSQGGTEAFF. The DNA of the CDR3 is TGTGCCAGCAGCCAAGGCGGCACTGAAGCTTTCTTT.

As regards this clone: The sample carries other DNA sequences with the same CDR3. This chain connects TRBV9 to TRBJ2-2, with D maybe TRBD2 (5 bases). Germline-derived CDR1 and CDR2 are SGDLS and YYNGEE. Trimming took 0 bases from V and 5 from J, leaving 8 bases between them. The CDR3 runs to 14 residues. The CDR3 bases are TGTGCCAGCAGCGTAGCTACGGGGACCGGGGAGCTGTTTTTT. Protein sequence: CASSVATGTGELFF.

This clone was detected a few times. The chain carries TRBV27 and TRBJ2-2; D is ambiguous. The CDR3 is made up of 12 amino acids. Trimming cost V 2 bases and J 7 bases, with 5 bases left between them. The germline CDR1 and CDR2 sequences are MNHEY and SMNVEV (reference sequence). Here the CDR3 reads CASSLRFGELFF. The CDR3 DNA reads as TGTGCCAGCAGTTTACGGTTCGGGGAGCTGTTTTTT.

CDR3: CASSPRDLTKEETQYF. CDR3 coding DNA: TGTGCCAGCAGTCCCCGGGACTTGACCAAGGAAGAGACCCAGTACTTC. The chain couples TRBV27 to TRBJ2-5; possibly TRBD2 for D (6 bases). Germline V gene sequence: CDR1 MNHEY, CDR2 SMNVEV (reference sequence). This CDR3 spans 16 amino acids. V was clipped by 5 bases and J by 3 bases, with 19 bases between them.

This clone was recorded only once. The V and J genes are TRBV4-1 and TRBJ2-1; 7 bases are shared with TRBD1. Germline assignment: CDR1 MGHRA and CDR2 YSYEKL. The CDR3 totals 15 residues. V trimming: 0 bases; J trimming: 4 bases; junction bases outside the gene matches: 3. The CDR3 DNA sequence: TGCGCCAGCAGCCAAGACGGACAGGTTTACAATGAGCAGTTCTTC. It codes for CASSQDGQVYNEQFF.

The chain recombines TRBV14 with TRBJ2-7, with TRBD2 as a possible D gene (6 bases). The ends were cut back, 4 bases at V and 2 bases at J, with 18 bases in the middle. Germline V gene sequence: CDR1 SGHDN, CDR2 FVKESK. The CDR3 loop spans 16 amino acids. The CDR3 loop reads CASSPHRDFRTYEQYF. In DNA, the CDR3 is TGTGCCAGCAGCCCGCACCGGGACTTTCGGACCTACGAGCAGTACTTC.

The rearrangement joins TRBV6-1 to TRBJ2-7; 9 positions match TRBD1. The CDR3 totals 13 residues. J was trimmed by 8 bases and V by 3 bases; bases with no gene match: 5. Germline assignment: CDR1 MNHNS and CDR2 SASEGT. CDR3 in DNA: TGTGCCAGCAGTGACCGGGACAGGGCTAAGCAGTACGTC. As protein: CASSDRDRAKQYV.

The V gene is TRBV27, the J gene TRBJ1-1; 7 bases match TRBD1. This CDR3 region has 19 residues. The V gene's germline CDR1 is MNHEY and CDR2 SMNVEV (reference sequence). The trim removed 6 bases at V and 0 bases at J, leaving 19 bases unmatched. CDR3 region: CASRLRGGQTIMMNTEAFF. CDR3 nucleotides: TGTGCCAGCAGGTTAAGAGGGGGACAGACCATAATGATGAACACTGAAGCTTTCTTT.

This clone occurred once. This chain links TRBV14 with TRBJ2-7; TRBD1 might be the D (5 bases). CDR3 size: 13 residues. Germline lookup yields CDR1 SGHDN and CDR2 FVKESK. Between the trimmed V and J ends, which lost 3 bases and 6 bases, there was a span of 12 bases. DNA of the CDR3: TGTGCCAGCAGCCACTTAGGGGCCGGCGAGCAGTACTTC. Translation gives CASSHLGAGEQYF.

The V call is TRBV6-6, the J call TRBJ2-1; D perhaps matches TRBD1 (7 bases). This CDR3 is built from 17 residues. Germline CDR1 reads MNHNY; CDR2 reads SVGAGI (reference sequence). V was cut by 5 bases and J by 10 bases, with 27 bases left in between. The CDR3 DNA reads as TGTGCCAGCAGTCCTTTGGCGGGACAGATACTTTCTGGCGAGCAGTTCTTC. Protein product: CASSPLAGQILSGEQFF.

The chain's CDR3 is CASSIGTANTEAFF. As DNA, the CDR3 is TGCGCCAGCAGCATCGGGACAGCTAACACTGAAGCTTTCTTT. The chain couples TRBV5-1 to TRBJ1-1; 7 bases are shared with TRBD1. Trimming removed 4 bases from V and 2 bases from J; junction bases left unmatched: 5. Germline CDR1 and CDR2: SGHRS and YFSETQ. This CDR3 is 14 amino acids long.